This T cell receptor (beta chain) emerged from a study of identifying expanded T cells in peripheral blood. The study's findings and limits: Technical replicates showed approximately 1.2 changed clones; roughly two weeks about 16.4; four weeks 19.

Collection occurred without any documented infections or immune events in donors. The CDR3 has 14 residues. Germline lookup yields CDR1 SGHTA and CDR2 FQGNSA. Unmatched junction bases numbered 5, after V lost 5 bases and J lost 6 bases. Details on this clone: Its specificity is not known.

The table came from immunoSEQ multiplex PCR; TCRdb's copy has only in-frame clones and leaves some out. The repertoire holds about 91,000 clones, with approximately 88% as singletons. This sequence originates from a person aged 18 to 70 in good health. Material: blood. This chain joins TRBV7-2 and TRBJ2-7; 12 nucleotides line up with TRBD2. In DNA, the CDR3 is TGTGCCAGCAGCCTCCGACTAGCGGGGGCCGAGCAGTACTTC. It codes for CASSLRLAGAEQYF.